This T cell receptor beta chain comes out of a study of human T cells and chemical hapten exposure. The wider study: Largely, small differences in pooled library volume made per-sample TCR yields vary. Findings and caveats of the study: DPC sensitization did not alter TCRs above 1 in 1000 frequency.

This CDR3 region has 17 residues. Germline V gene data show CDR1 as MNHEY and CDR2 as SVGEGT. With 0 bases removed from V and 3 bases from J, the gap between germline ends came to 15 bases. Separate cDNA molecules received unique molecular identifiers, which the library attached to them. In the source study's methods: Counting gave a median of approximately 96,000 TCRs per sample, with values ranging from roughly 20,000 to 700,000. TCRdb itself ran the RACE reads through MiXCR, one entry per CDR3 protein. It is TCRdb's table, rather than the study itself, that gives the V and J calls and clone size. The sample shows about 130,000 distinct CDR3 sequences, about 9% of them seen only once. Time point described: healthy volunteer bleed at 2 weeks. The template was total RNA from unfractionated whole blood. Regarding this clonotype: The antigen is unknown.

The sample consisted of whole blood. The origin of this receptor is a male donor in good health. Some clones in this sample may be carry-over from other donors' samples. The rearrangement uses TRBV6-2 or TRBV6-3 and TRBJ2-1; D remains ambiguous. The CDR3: CASSYSISGPLYNEQFF. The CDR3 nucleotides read TGTGCCAGCAGTTACTCGATTTCCGGGCCACTCTACAATGAGCAGTTCTTC.